A selection of T cell receptor beta chains follows, all from one sample in a study of PD-1 blockade in classical Hodgkin lymphoma. TCRdb keeps only in-frame clones here, not all; method: immunoSEQ multiplex PCR. Counted here are about 19,000 clones, less than 85% occurring once; the ten biggest clones make up approximately 6.3%. Sample: peripheral blood mononuclear cells (PBMCs), taken at baseline. Every receptor here comes from a human donor with classical Hodgkin lymphoma. CDR3s include the opening cysteine and the closing phenylalanine or tryptophan. A D gene is named only where the DNA matches it firmly. Clone sizes are given selectively: once, few, many, or a class where the clone is expanded.

TRBJ1-2 once TRBV7-4 NA CASSLQGLANYGYTF TGTGCCAGCAGCTTACAGGGGCTCGCTAACTATGGCTACACCTTC
TRBJ2-1 NA TRBV7-9 TRBD2 CASSLAPSSGGAYNEQFF TGTGCCAGCAGCTTAGCGCCGTCGAGCGGGGGGGCCTACAATGAGCAGTTCTTC
TRBJ2-3 NA TRBV27 NA CASSPTTDTQYF TGTGCCAGCAGCCCCACCACAGATACGCAGTATTTT
TRBJ1-2 NA TRBV28 NA CASSLVGVGGYTF TGTGCCAGCAGTTTAGTAGGGGTCGGTGGCTACACCTTC
TRBJ2-3 NA TRBV29-1 TRBD2 CSVRGLGSSPDTQYF TGCAGCGTTCGAGGACTAGGCAGTTCCCCGGATACGCAGTATTTT
TRBJ1-5 NA TRBV7-9 TRBD1 CASSSHHSGGHGNQPQHF TGTGCCAGCAGCTCCCACCACTCAGGGGGCCATGGCAATCAGCCCCAGCATTTT
TRBJ2-3 NA TRBV14 NA CASSPRKGADTQYF TGTGCCAGCAGCCCTCGGAAGGGTGCAGATACGCAGTATTTT
TRBJ1-6 NA TRBV28 TRBD1 CASPKGQALHF TGTGCCAGCCCTAAGGGACAGGCCCTCCACTTT
TRBJ1-2 medium-sized TRBV7-9 NA CASSWADSANYGYTF TGTGCCAGCAGCTGGGCGGATAGTGCTAACTATGGCTACACCTTC
TRBJ1-3 once TRBV4-1 NA CASSPRDTGNTIYF TGCGCCAGCAGCCCACGGGACACTGGAAACACCATATATTTT
TRBJ1-1 once TRBV6-6 NA CASSHPGNTEAFF TGTGCCAGCAGTCACCCTGGGAACACTGAAGCTTTCTTT
TRBJ2-1 once TRBV19 TRBD2 CASSLAGGPNEQFF TGTGCCAGTAGTTTAGCGGGGGGGCCCAATGAGCAGTTCTTC
TRBJ1-2 NA TRBV4-3 NA CASSHGGNYGYTF TGCGCCAGCAGCCACGGGGGGAACTATGGCTACACCTTC
TRBJ2-1 NA TRBV27 NA CASSLSMGRGYEQFF TGTGCCAGCAGTTTATCGATGGGCAGGGGTTATGAGCAGTTCTTC
TRBJ2-3 NA TRBV11-3 TRBD1 CASSHRTGRNTDTQYF TGTGCCAGCAGCCATCGGACAGGGCGGAACACAGATACGCAGTATTTT
TRBJ1-5 NA TRBV11-3 NA CAAGQACGQPQHF TGTGCCGCGGGGCAGGCCTGTGGTCAGCCCCAGCATTTT
TRBJ2-1 NA TRBV7-7 NA CVPPPQGYHNEQFF TGTGTTCCACCCCCCCAGGGATACCATAATGAGCAGTTCTTC
TRBJ2-2 few TRBV4-2 TRBD2 CASSQERGANTGELFF TGTGCCAGCAGCCAAGAACGGGGGGCGAACACCGGGGAGCTGTTTTTT
TRBJ2-3 NA TRBV21-1 NA CASSKAGGAPDTQYF TGTGCCAGCAGCAAAGCCGGGGGGGCCCCGGATACGCAGTATTTT
TRBJ2-3 NA TRBV9 NA CASSVDTDTQYF TGTGCCAGCAGCGTAGACACAGATACGCAGTATTTT
TRBJ1-5 NA TRBV29-1 NA CSVGSGNSNQPQHF TGCAGCGTTGGTTCGGGGAATAGCAATCAGCCCCAGCATTTT
TRBJ2-1 NA TRBV7-3 NA CASSGGHTSYNEQFF TGTGCCAGCAGCGGGGGACATACCTCCTACAATGAGCAGTTCTTC
TRBJ1-6 NA TRBV5-6 TRBD1 CASSLGMKDRGLDNSPLHF TGTGCCAGCAGCTTGGGTATGAAAGACAGGGGGCTGGACAATTCACCCCTCCACTTT
TRBJ1-5 few TRBV7-6 NA CASSLEEYSNQPQHF TGTGCCAGCAGCTTGGAGGAGTATAGCAATCAGCCCCAGCATTTT
TRBJ1-2 NA TRBV5-6 TRBD1 CASRSPGQGATNYGYTF TGTGCCAGCAGGTCACCGGGACAGGGGGCTACCAACTATGGCTACACCTTC
TRBJ1-1 NA TRBV19 NA CASHLRLSTEAFF TGTGCCAGCCACTTACGGTTGAGCACTGAAGCTTTCTTT
TRBJ1-5 NA TRBV7-9 NA CASAWGAGSNQPQHF TGTGCCAGCGCCTGGGGGGCGGGAAGCAATCAGCCCCAGCATTTT
TRBJ2-4 NA TRBV6-1 NA CASNPPRGIQYF TGTGCCAGCAACCCGCCCCGGGGCATTCAGTACTTC
TRBJ1-5 NA TRBV19 NA CASSIYDQPQHF TGTGCCAGTAGTATCTACGATCAGCCCCAGCATTTT
TRBJ2-7 once TRBV28 TRBD1 CASSLLDRGYEQYF TGTGCCAGCAGTTTATTGGACAGGGGCTACGAGCAGTACTTC
TRBJ2-5 few TRBV27 TRBD2 CASSLRGGAEETQYF TGTGCCAGCAGTTTACGGGGGGGGGCGGAGGAGACCCAGTACTTC
TRBJ1-5 NA TRBV19 TRBD1 CASSFWTGGSQPQHF TGTGCCAGTAGTTTTTGGACAGGGGGCAGTCAGCCCCAGCATTTT
TRBJ2-6 NA TRBV4-3 NA CASSRDNSGANVLTF TGCGCCAGCAGCCGGGACAACTCTGGGGCCAACGTCCTGACTTTC
TRBJ2-7 few TRBV5-4 NA CASSSTSYEQYF TGTGCCAGCAGCTCTACAAGCTACGAGCAGTACTTC
TRBJ1-5 NA TRBV7-2 NA CASSTDGNQPQHF TGTGCCAGCAGCACGGACGGCAATCAGCCCCAGCATTTT
TRBJ2-3 NA TRBV7-9 NA CASSHSRGKQGTQYF TGTGCCAGCAGCCACAGTCGCGGTAAGCAAGGGACGCAGTATTTT
TRBJ2-3 NA TRBV7-9 NA CASSLRDLGPDTQYF TGTGCCAGCAGTCTCAGGGATCTGGGTCCAGATACGCAGTATTTT
TRBJ1-3 NA TRBV6-5 TRBD1 CASSPQGEAGNTIYF TGTGCCAGCAGCCCACAGGGGGAGGCTGGAAACACCATATATTTT
TRBJ2-7 NA TRBV28 TRBD1 CASSLGDRDYEQYF TGTGCCAGCAGTTTAGGGGACAGGGATTACGAGCAGTACTTC
TRBJ1-2 NA TRBV5-5 NA CASSPQTVLNYGYTF TGTGCCAGCAGCCCTCAGACAGTTTTAAACTATGGCTACACCTTC
TRBJ2-2 few TRBV5-4 NA CASSLGPGANTGELFF TGTGCCAGCAGCTTGGGCCCGGGGGCGAACACCGGGGAGCTGTTTTTT